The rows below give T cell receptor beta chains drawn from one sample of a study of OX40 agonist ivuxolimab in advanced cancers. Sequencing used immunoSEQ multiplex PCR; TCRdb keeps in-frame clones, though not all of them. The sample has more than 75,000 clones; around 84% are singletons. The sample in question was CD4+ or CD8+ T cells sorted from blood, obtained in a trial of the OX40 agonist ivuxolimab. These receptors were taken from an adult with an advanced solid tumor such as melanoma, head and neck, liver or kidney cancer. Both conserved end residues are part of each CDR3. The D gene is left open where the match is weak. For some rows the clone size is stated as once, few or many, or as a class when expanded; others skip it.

CDR3aa: CAISDLTGEDEQYF
CDR3nt: TGTGCCATCAGTGACTTGACCGGGGAGGACGAGCAGTACTTC
d_gene: -
v_gene: TRBV10-3
abundance: -
j_gene: TRBJ2-7

CDR3aa: CASSPSGGAGGPSNEQFF
CDR3nt: TGTGCCAGCAGCCCGTCAGGTGGAGCGGGGGGCCCATCCAATGAGCAGTTCTTC
d_gene: TRBD2
v_gene: TRBV7-3
abundance: -
j_gene: TRBJ2-1

CDR3aa: CASSTDSIVYNEQFF
CDR3nt: TGTGCCAGCAGCACAGACAGCATCGTTTACAATGAGCAGTTCTTC
d_gene: -
v_gene: TRBV11-3
abundance: once
j_gene: TRBJ2-1

CDR3aa: CASSHQAGGAEGNTIYF
CDR3nt: TGTGCCAGCAGCCACCAGGCAGGGGGCGCGGAGGGAAACACCATATATTTT
d_gene: TRBD1
v_gene: TRBV7-3
abundance: -
j_gene: TRBJ1-3

CDR3aa: CASSSPGQGNEKLFF
CDR3nt: TGTGCCAGCAGTTCACCGGGACAGGGTAATGAAAAACTGTTTTTT
d_gene: TRBD1
v_gene: TRBV28
abundance: few
j_gene: TRBJ1-4

CDR3aa: CASSLEGSTGELFF
CDR3nt: TGTGCCAGCAGCTTAGAGGGGTCCACCGGGGAGCTGTTTTTT
d_gene: -
v_gene: TRBV11-2
abundance: -
j_gene: TRBJ2-2

CDR3aa: CASSLGSLSYNEQFF
CDR3nt: TGTGCCAGCAGCTTAGGCAGCCTCTCCTACAATGAGCAGTTCTTC
d_gene: -
v_gene: TRBV7-2
abundance: -
j_gene: TRBJ2-1

CDR3aa: CASSLAGGGTDTQYF
CDR3nt: TGTGCCAGCAGCTTGGCCGGGGGTGGAACAGATACGCAGTATTTT
d_gene: -
v_gene: TRBV5-4
abundance: -
j_gene: TRBJ2-3

CDR3aa: CASGQAGTDTQYF
CDR3nt: TGTGCTAGTGGTCAGGCGGGGACAGATACGCAGTATTTT
d_gene: -
v_gene: TRBV12-5
abundance: -
j_gene: TRBJ2-3

CDR3aa: CAISESGRAGGTEAFF
CDR3nt: TGTGCCATCAGTGAGTCGGGCAGGGCGGGGGGCACTGAAGCTTTCTTT
d_gene: -
v_gene: TRBV10-3
abundance: -
j_gene: TRBJ1-1

CDR3aa: CATSIPKGHYEQYF
CDR3nt: TGTGCCACCAGCATCCCAAAGGGGCACTACGAGCAGTACTTC
d_gene: -
v_gene: TRBV15
abundance: -
j_gene: TRBJ2-7

CDR3aa: CASNSFRDPHRNYGYTF
CDR3nt: TGTGCCAGCAACTCGTTCCGGGACCCCCACCGGAACTATGGCTACACCTTC
d_gene: -
v_gene: TRBV2
abundance: -
j_gene: TRBJ1-2

CDR3aa: CARGRPSTDTQYF
CDR3nt: TGTGCCAGGGGACGGCCTAGCACAGATACGCAGTATTTT
d_gene: -
v_gene: TRBV2
abundance: -
j_gene: TRBJ2-3

CDR3aa: CASSIDSYSTNEKLFF
CDR3nt: TGTGCCAGTAGTATCGACAGCTACTCAACTAATGAAAAACTGTTTTTT
d_gene: -
v_gene: TRBV19
abundance: -
j_gene: TRBJ1-4

CDR3aa: CASSYSTTLNTEAFF
CDR3nt: TGTGCCAGCAGTTACTCGACAACCCTGAACACTGAAGCTTTCTTT
d_gene: -
v_gene: TRBV6-5
abundance: -
j_gene: TRBJ1-1

CDR3aa: CASSPGQLVNYGYTF
CDR3nt: TGTGCCAGTAGTCCCGGACAGCTAGTTAACTATGGCTACACCTTC
d_gene: -
v_gene: TRBV19
abundance: -
j_gene: TRBJ1-2

CDR3aa: CASSRNQETQYF
CDR3nt: TGTGCCAGCAGCCGTAATCAAGAGACCCAGTACTTC
d_gene: -
v_gene: TRBV11-2
abundance: -
j_gene: TRBJ2-5

CDR3aa: CASSSRQGSAKNIQYF
CDR3nt: TGTGCCAGCAGCAGCCGACAGGGCTCGGCCAAAAACATTCAGTACTTC
d_gene: TRBD1
v_gene: TRBV5-4
abundance: -
j_gene: TRBJ2-4

CDR3aa: CASSLTSDSPLHF
CDR3nt: TGTGCCAGCAGTTTAACGTCGGATTCACCCCTCCACTTT
d_gene: -
v_gene: TRBV28
abundance: -
j_gene: TRBJ1-6

CDR3aa: CSVTGTGDEKLFF
CDR3nt: TGCAGCGTCACCGGGACAGGGGATGAAAAACTGTTTTTT
d_gene: TRBD1
v_gene: TRBV29-1
abundance: -
j_gene: TRBJ1-4

CDR3aa: CASSLGDNRLPLTGNTIYF
CDR3nt: TGTGCCAGCTCACTGGGGGACAACCGTTTGCCCTTAACTGGAAACACCATATATTTT
d_gene: -
v_gene: TRBV18
abundance: -
j_gene: TRBJ1-3

CDR3aa: CASSVEPGDRGYSPLHF
CDR3nt: TGTGCCAGCAGCGTAGAGCCCGGGGACAGGGGATATTCACCCCTCCACTTT
d_gene: TRBD1
v_gene: TRBV9
abundance: -
j_gene: TRBJ1-6

CDR3aa: CASSQETAATRGEAFF
CDR3nt: TGTGCCAGCAGCCAAGAAACGGCAGCCACCCGGGGTGAAGCTTTCTTT
d_gene: -
v_gene: TRBV4-2
abundance: -
j_gene: TRBJ1-1

CDR3aa: CASSLAPTGGYGYTF
CDR3nt: TGTGCCAGCAGCTTGGCCCCGACAGGGGGCTATGGCTACACCTTC
d_gene: TRBD1
v_gene: TRBV5-5
abundance: -
j_gene: TRBJ1-2

CDR3aa: CASRGADTQYF
CDR3nt: TGTGCCAGCAGGGGAGCAGATACGCAGTATTTT
d_gene: -
v_gene: TRBV6-5
abundance: -
j_gene: TRBJ2-3

CDR3aa: CASSARLAQSYNEQFF
CDR3nt: TGTGCCAGCAGCGCCAGACTAGCCCAGTCCTACAATGAGCAGTTCTTC
d_gene: TRBD2
v_gene: TRBV7-2
abundance: few
j_gene: TRBJ2-1

CDR3aa: CASSGARGATNYGYTF
CDR3nt: TGCGCCAGCAGCGGGGCACGGGGTGCTACTAACTATGGCTACACCTTC
d_gene: -
v_gene: TRBV5-1
abundance: -
j_gene: TRBJ1-2

CDR3aa: CASSLGVSMNTEAFF
CDR3nt: TGTGCCAGCAGCTTGGGGGTCAGCATGAACACTGAAGCTTTCTTT
d_gene: -
v_gene: TRBV5-5
abundance: -
j_gene: TRBJ1-1

CDR3aa: CASSYSSRGGQPQHF
CDR3nt: TGTGCCAGCAGTTACTCGAGCCGGGGAGGACAGCCCCAGCATTTT
d_gene: -
v_gene: TRBV6-5
abundance: -
j_gene: TRBJ1-5

CDR3aa: CASTQTGGFYEQYF
CDR3nt: TGTGCCAGTACCCAGACAGGGGGCTTCTACGAGCAGTACTTC
d_gene: TRBD1
v_gene: TRBV5-6
abundance: -
j_gene: TRBJ2-7

CDR3aa: CASSYRQNTGELFF
CDR3nt: TGTGCCAGCAGTTACAGGCAGAACACCGGGGAGCTGTTTTTT
d_gene: -
v_gene: TRBV27
abundance: -
j_gene: TRBJ2-2

CDR3aa: CASSYSDGSIYNEQFF
CDR3nt: TGTGCCAGCAGTTACTCCGACGGAAGTATCTACAATGAGCAGTTCTTC
d_gene: -
v_gene: TRBV6-5
abundance: -
j_gene: TRBJ2-1

CDR3aa: CASSESGDRGNIQYF
CDR3nt: TGCGCCAGCAGTGAGTCCGGAGACAGAGGAAACATTCAGTACTTC
d_gene: -
v_gene: TRBV10-2
abundance: -
j_gene: TRBJ2-4

CDR3aa: CASKEGYRVGQPQHF
CDR3nt: TGTGCCAGCAAGGAGGGCTACAGGGTGGGTCAGCCCCAGCATTTT
d_gene: -
v_gene: TRBV6-1
abundance: -
j_gene: TRBJ1-5

CDR3aa: CASSPRSRANTGELFF
CDR3nt: TGTGCCAGCTCACCACGAAGCAGGGCGAACACCGGGGAGCTGTTTTTT
d_gene: -
v_gene: TRBV18
abundance: -
j_gene: TRBJ2-2

CDR3aa: CASSASFIAAGNTEAFF
CDR3nt: TGTGCCAGCAGTGCGAGCTTCATTGCCGCTGGGAACACTGAAGCTTTCTTT
d_gene: -
v_gene: TRBV25-1
abundance: -
j_gene: TRBJ1-1

CDR3aa: CASSVQGSGELFF
CDR3nt: TGTGCCAGTAGTGTACAGGGTTCGGGGGAGCTGTTTTTT
d_gene: -
v_gene: TRBV19
abundance: -
j_gene: TRBJ2-2

CDR3aa: CASSRTGGGTEAFF
CDR3nt: TGTGCCAGCAGTCGGACAGGAGGAGGCACTGAAGCTTTCTTT
d_gene: TRBD1
v_gene: TRBV6-1
abundance: -
j_gene: TRBJ1-1

CDR3aa: CASTEKGVYNEQFF
CDR3nt: TGTGCCAGCACCGAAAAGGGAGTCTACAATGAGCAGTTCTTC
d_gene: -
v_gene: TRBV7-9
abundance: -
j_gene: TRBJ2-1

CDR3aa: CASSPGGAYNEQFF
CDR3nt: TGTGCCAGCAGCCCTGGGGGGGCTTACAATGAGCAGTTCTTC
d_gene: -
v_gene: TRBV7-3
abundance: -
j_gene: TRBJ2-1

CDR3aa: CASSPQGRDQPQHF
CDR3nt: TGCGCCAGCAGCCCTCAGGGTAGGGATCAGCCCCAGCATTTT
d_gene: -
v_gene: TRBV5-1
abundance: -
j_gene: TRBJ1-5

CDR3aa: CASSRDRGQETQYF
CDR3nt: TGTGCCAGCAGCCGAGACAGGGGACAAGAGACCCAGTACTTC
d_gene: TRBD1
v_gene: TRBV7-2
abundance: -
j_gene: TRBJ2-5

CDR3aa: CASSTTGPVSNQPQHF
CDR3nt: TGTGCCAGTAGTACTACAGGGCCGGTAAGCAATCAGCCCCAGCATTTT
d_gene: -
v_gene: TRBV19
abundance: -
j_gene: TRBJ1-5

CDR3aa: CASSLDVRNTEAFF
CDR3nt: TGTGCCAGCAGCTTGGACGTACGGAACACTGAAGCTTTCTTT
d_gene: -
v_gene: TRBV6-5
abundance: -
j_gene: TRBJ1-1

CDR3aa: CAISEQRGGAGANVLTF
CDR3nt: TGTGCCATCAGTGAGCAACGGGGCGGTGCTGGGGCCAACGTCCTGACTTTC
d_gene: -
v_gene: TRBV10-3
abundance: -
j_gene: TRBJ2-6

CDR3aa: CASSLEKNTEAFF
CDR3nt: TGTGCCAGCAGCTTGGAGAAAAACACTGAAGCTTTCTTT
d_gene: -
v_gene: TRBV5-4
abundance: -
j_gene: TRBJ1-1

CDR3aa: CASSPPQETQYF
CDR3nt: TGTGCCAGCAGTCCTCCCCAAGAGACCCAGTACTTC
d_gene: -
v_gene: TRBV6-6
abundance: once
j_gene: TRBJ2-5

CDR3aa: CASSHARDTEAFF
CDR3nt: TGTGCCAGCAGCCATGCCAGGGATACTGAAGCTTTCTTT
d_gene: -
v_gene: TRBV7-3
abundance: -
j_gene: TRBJ1-1

CDR3aa: CASSGEGLAGSYNEQFF
CDR3nt: TGTGCCAGCAGCGGGGAGGGGCTAGCGGGATCCTACAATGAGCAGTTCTTC
d_gene: TRBD2
v_gene: TRBV7-2
abundance: few
j_gene: TRBJ2-1

CDR3aa: CASSILGESGTEAFF
CDR3nt: TGTGCCAGTAGTATTTTAGGGGAGTCGGGGACTGAAGCTTTCTTT
d_gene: -
v_gene: TRBV19
abundance: -
j_gene: TRBJ1-1

CDR3aa: CAISGRGSGEQYF
CDR3nt: TGTGCCATCAGTGGAAGGGGTTCCGGGGAGCAGTACTTC
d_gene: -
v_gene: TRBV10-3
abundance: -
j_gene: TRBJ2-7

CDR3aa: CASSRSRDTGELFF
CDR3nt: TGTGCCAGCAGCCGCAGTCGAGACACCGGGGAGCTGTTTTTT
d_gene: -
v_gene: TRBV4-2
abundance: -
j_gene: TRBJ2-2

CDR3aa: CASSAGTEAFF
CDR3nt: TGTGCCAGCAGCGCAGGGACTGAAGCTTTCTTT
d_gene: -
v_gene: TRBV6-5
abundance: -
j_gene: TRBJ1-1

CDR3aa: CASSQERGTYYEQYF
CDR3nt: TGCGCCAGCAGCCAAGAGCGGGGGACGTACTACGAGCAGTACTTC
d_gene: TRBD2
v_gene: TRBV4-3
abundance: -
j_gene: TRBJ2-7

CDR3aa: CASSSQAGSSGSTIYF
CDR3nt: TGTGCCAGCAGTTCCCAAGCAGGGAGCTCTGGAAGCACCATATATTTT
d_gene: -
v_gene: TRBV6-5
abundance: -
j_gene: TRBJ1-3